The clone carrying this T cell receptor beta chain was detected ten times or more. The target antigen is unknown. TRB was amplified from around 250-460 ng of blood genomic DNA. BIOMED2 TRB-A/B primer pools were used in multiplex TRB PCR. Each CDR3 protein gets one entry after TCRdb re-called the multiplex PCR reads with MiXCR. The sample lists 11,000 to 15,000 distinct CDR3 sequences, more than 25% seen once, with around 7% in the top ten. These data are taken from a study of T and B cells in COVID-19 patients. Overall study context: Blood was sampled from COVID-19 patients who were either actively infected or recovered.

Whole-study results and caveats: Patients with COVID-19 reportedly showed strongly skewed T cell receptor beta variable and joining gene usage. Exclusive to the recovered cohort were approximately 2,500 TCR clusters, 30 to 40 of them with low generation probability. Clonality of TRB repertoires was high in active COVID-19; recovery brought above-healthy diversity and richness.

The sequence was obtained from a human donor who had recovered from COVID-19. Material for sequencing was blood.

CDR3 loop: CAWSVTSGGPDTQYF. The CDR3 nucleotides read TGTGCCTGGAGTGTAACTAGCGGGGGGCCAGATACGCAGTATTTT. The genes are TRBV30 and TRBJ2-3, with 12 bases fitting TRBD2. CDR1 is GTSNPN, CDR2 SVGIG, per germline (reference sequence). The V gene end was trimmed by 0 bases and the J gene end by 4 bases; junction bases not matched to a gene: 2. The CDR3 is 15 residues long.